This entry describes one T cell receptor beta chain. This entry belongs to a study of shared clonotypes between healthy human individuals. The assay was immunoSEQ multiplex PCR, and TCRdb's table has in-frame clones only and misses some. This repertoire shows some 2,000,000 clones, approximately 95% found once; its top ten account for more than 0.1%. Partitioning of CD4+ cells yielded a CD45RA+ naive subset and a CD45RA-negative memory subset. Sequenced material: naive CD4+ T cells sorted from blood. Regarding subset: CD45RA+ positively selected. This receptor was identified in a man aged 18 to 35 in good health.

CDR3 loop: CASSFRVGVRNEKLFF. In nucleotides, the CDR3 is TGTGCCAGCAGCTTTAGGGTGGGGGTTCGTAATGAAAAACTGTTTTTT. V and J are TRBV7-8 and TRBJ1-4, with D possibly TRBD1 on 5 matching bases. The germline V and J ends were trimmed by 3 bases and 4 bases, with 15 bases remaining between them. From germline, CDR1 is SGHVS and CDR2 FQNEAQ. This CDR3 is 16 amino acids long.